This T cell receptor beta chain stems from a study of blood T cell repertoires in COVID-19. This clone was detected a few times. V dropped 7 bases and J dropped 1 base, with 13 bases sitting between them. The CDR3 length is 14 residues. CDR1 is LNHDA and CDR2 is SQIVND in the germline V gene (reference sequence). Enrolment of Seattle patients took place during active infection, and they were followed longitudinally. In the original analysis: It was from reference gene primer amplification that nucleated cell counts were estimated. TCRdb's table, derived via immunoSEQ multiplex PCR, lists solely in-frame clones and lacks some. The V and J calls and clone size were taken over from that table, and D and trimming were inferred from the DNA. This sample has about 410,000 clones, with about 91% found just once.

Sample: peripheral blood. The chain employs TRBV19 and TRBJ1-2, with D uncertain. The sequence was obtained from a woman in her thirties or forties with COVID-19, enrolled during active disease. The CDR3 here is CASTHGRDNYGYTF. The CDR3 DNA follows: TGTGCCAGTACCCACGGACGGGATAACTATGGCTACACCTTC.